This T cell receptor beta chain originates from a study of cytomegalovirus exposure and HLA in healthy donors. Germline loops: CDR1 MDHEN, CDR2 SYDVKM. The CDR3 spans 12 residues. The V end lost 3 bases, the J end lost 5 bases, and 7 bases lay between the germline ends. On this clone itself: The same CDR3 can be traced to other DNA sequences in this sample.

Researchers ran the PCR with 60 Vbeta and 13 Jbeta primers. TCRdb's copy holds only in-frame clones and misses some; the assay was immunoSEQ multiplex PCR. The table shows some 120,000 clones, with roughly 83% occurring only once. The specimen was PBMCs. V gene TRBV28 combines with J gene TRBJ1-2; D not certain. This TCR was recovered from a man aged 25-40 years in good health and CMV-seropositive. The CDR3 DNA reads TGTGCCAGCAGTTTGTCCGTTTATGGCTACACCTTC. This sequence encodes CASSLSVYGYTF.